The 16 T cell receptor beta chains presented below share a single source sample, sequenced in a study of Tregs in tolerant kidney transplant recipients. Method: immunoSEQ multiplex PCR; TCRdb's copy keeps in-frame clones and lacks some. Its table lists approximately 52,000 clones. This sample comprised CD4+ T cells from blood, obtained before the transplant. The source is a human donor who received a combined kidney and bone marrow transplant.

Worth noting for this clone: The CDR3 extends 3 residues past the end of the read, so its final part is completed from the germline J gene. The chain combines TRBV20-1 with TRBJ2-1, with 13 bases identical to TRBD2. The germline V gene encodes CDR1 DFQATT and CDR2 SNEGSKA (reference sequence). V was pared by 0 bases and J by 8 bases, with 7 bases of the junction left unmatched. The CDR3 has 16 residues. CDR3 protein: CSARDLWTSGSHEQFF. The DNA read from the CDR3 is TGCAGTGCTAGAGATCTCTGGACTAGCGGGAGCCATGAG.

Concerning this clone itself: The sequenced fragment ends 3 residues before the CDR3 boundary, so the rest is inferred from the germline J gene. The rearrangement joins TRBV7-9 to TRBJ1-2; D is ambiguous. With 4 bases removed from V and 4 bases from J, the gap between germline ends came to 13 bases. Germline assignment: CDR1 SEHNR and CDR2 FQNEAQ (reference sequence). CDR3 length equals 14 residues. The CDR3 loop reads CASSSVGLTYGYTF. CDR3 DNA, as far as it was read: TGTGCCAGCAGCTCTGTCGGTCTTACCTATGGC.

On this clone itself: The read ends 3 residues shy of where the CDR3 ends; the end is completed using the germline J gene. The chain carries TRBV6-4 and TRBJ2-7, with a possible D match to TRBD2 (6 bases). V was clipped by 8 bases and J by 0 bases, with 14 bases between them. Germline CDR1 reads MRHNA; CDR2 reads SNTAGT. The CDR3 consists of 14 residues. The part of the CDR3 DNA that was read is TGTGCCAGCCCCGTGGGGGGACGCTCCTACGAG. Residues: CASPVGGRSYE. The entire CDR3 protein is CASPVGGRSYEQYF.

About this clone itself: The missing CDR3 end, 3 residues past where the read stops, is filled in from the germline J gene. The chain combines TRBV20-1 with TRBJ1-1; 8 nucleotides line up with TRBD1. Losses at the gene ends were 2 bases for V and 1 base for J; bases not matched to a gene: 3. CDR1 and CDR2 from the germline V gene are DFQATT and SNEGSKA (reference sequence). The CDR3 is 14 amino acids. The CDR3 reads CSARTTGANTEAFF. The part of the CDR3 DNA that was read is TGCAGTGCTAGAACGACAGGGGCGAACACTGAA.

Incomplete CDR3 DNA: TGCAGTGCTAGATCCCTCGGGACTGATCTAGCGGGAATCACCGGGGAG. Protein: CSARSLGTDLAGITGE. The whole CDR3 reads CSARSLGTDLAGITGELFF. The genes are TRBV20-1 and TRBJ2-2; 9 nucleotides line up with TRBD2. With the read ending 3 residues before the CDR3 end, the germline J gene is used to fill in that end. This CDR3 is built from 19 residues. Germline trimming cut 2 bases from V and 4 bases from J; bases unmatched to any gene: 17. Per the germline V gene, CDR1 is DFQATT and CDR2 is SNEGSKA (reference sequence).

CDR3 sequence: CSASGGRSYNEQFF. The covered CDR3 bases are TGCAGTGCTAGTGGGGGCAGGTCCTACAATGAG. The gene calls are TRBV20-1 and TRBJ2-1; D perhaps matches TRBD1 (6 bases). The CDR3 end falls 3 residues outside the read, so it is completed with the germline J gene. This CDR3 contains 14 residues. V was shortened by 3 bases and J by 1 base, with 10 bases between the two germline ends. Germline values: CDR1 DFQATT, CDR2 SNEGSKA (reference sequence).

As regards this clone: From the germline J gene comes the end of the CDR3, since the read stops 3 residues before it. Other DNA sequences of this sample code for an identical CDR3. The V call is TRBV19, the J call TRBJ2-1; 9 positions match TRBD2. The CDR3 consists of 15 residues. Trimming removed 1 base from V and 4 bases from J; junction bases left unmatched: 2. Germline V gene lookup returns CDR1 LNHDA and CDR2 SQIVND (reference sequence). This CDR3 is CASSIGLAGYNEQFF. The DNA read from the CDR3 is TGTGCCAGTAGTATAGGGCTAGCGGGATACAATGAG.

To note about this clone: The read comes to an end 3 residues before the CDR3 does, leaving the germline J gene to fill in the end. The V call is TRBV4-2, the J call TRBJ2-3; the match to TRBD2 covers 8 bases. The V gene's germline CDR1 is LGHNA and CDR2 YNFKEQ. CDR3 length equals 17 residues. Trimming took 1 base from V and 4 from J; bases not matched to a gene: 10. The CDR3 is CASSQGAPGLVSDTQYF. The DNA read from the CDR3 is TGTGCCAGCAGCCAAGGGGCTCCGGGACTAGTTTCAGATACG.

Remarks on this clone: The read halts 3 residues ahead of the CDR3 end, with the missing end drawn from the germline J gene. The chain recombines TRBV16 with TRBJ1-4; TRBD1 matches at 7 bases. The junction had 4 bases not matched to a gene; V was cut back by 4 bases and J by 5 bases. The CDR3 runs to 14 residues. Germline V lookup: CDR1 KGHSY, CDR2 FQNENV. Incomplete CDR3 DNA: TGTGCCAGCAGCCGCGGGACAGAGAATGAAAAA. Translation: CASSRGTENEK. The full-length CDR3 reads as CASSRGTENEKLFF.

As concerns this clone: Read sequence stops 3 residues before the CDR3 end, and the germline J gene provides the missing end. The chain recombines TRBV5-1 with TRBJ2-7; TRBD2 is a possible D gene (6 bases). V dropped 4 bases and J dropped 5 bases, with 13 bases sitting between them. The V gene's germline CDR1 is SGHRS and CDR2 YFSETQ. This CDR3 has 13 residues. The CDR3 DNA, read in part, is TGCGCCAGCAGCCCCGGGACTCGCGACGAG. Its protein product is CASSPGTRDE. The full CDR3 protein reads CASSPGTRDEQYF.

Concerning this clone: The CDR3 goes on 3 residues after the read ends, and that part is filled in from the germline J gene. The chain carries TRBV20-1 and TRBJ2-5; 9 positions match TRBD2. The CDR3 covers 15 residues. Per the germline V gene, CDR1 is DFQATT and CDR2 is SNEGSKA (reference sequence). Trimming cost V 4 bases and J 4 bases; bases outside gene matches: 10. CDR3 bases read: TGCAGTGCTACCCCCGGGACTAGCCCGAGAGAGACC. Translated, it gives CSATPGTSPRET. The CDR3, in full, reads CSATPGTSPRETQYF.

About this clone: The read ends 3 residues before the CDR3 terminus; that terminus is restored from the germline J gene. This chain connects TRBV19 to TRBJ2-1, with 11 positions matching TRBD2. The CDR3 is made up of 14 amino acids. Germline-derived CDR1 and CDR2 are LNHDA and SQIVND (reference sequence). The trim removed 5 bases at V and 8 bases at J, leaving 5 bases unmatched. The sequenced part of the CDR3 DNA is TGTGCCAGTAGTCTCCTAGCGGGAGGCGATGAG. It translates to CASSLLAGGDE. The full CDR3 protein is CASSLLAGGDEQFF.

In the case of this clone: The sequenced fragment ends 3 residues before the CDR3 boundary, so the rest is inferred from the germline J gene. The chain recombines TRBV18 with TRBJ2-7; 9 nucleotides line up with TRBD1. After removal of 3 bases from V and 4 bases from J, the junction contained 10 bases not matched to a gene. This CDR3 region has 16 residues. Germline lookup yields CDR1 KGHSH and CDR2 LQKENI. The covered CDR3 bases are TGTGCCAGCTCACCTTCTTTTGAACAGGGGGCTTACGAG. It encodes CASSPSFEQGAYE. The CDR3 in its entirety is CASSPSFEQGAYEQYF.

Worth noting for this clone: The CDR3 is cut off 3 residues early in the read; its end comes from the germline J gene. The chain combines TRBV30 with TRBJ1-1; TRBD1 matches at 7 bases. In germline, CDR1 is GTSNPN, CDR2 SVGIG (reference sequence). The CDR3 has 12 amino acids. The DNA read from the CDR3 is TGTGCCTGGAGTAGACAGGGTCTGGGA. Translating it yields CAWSRQGLG. The complete CDR3 reads CAWSRQGLGAFF.

Notes on this clone: The read ends 3 residues early relative to the CDR3; the germline J gene fills the gap. V usage is TRBV28 and J usage is TRBJ2-1; D not certain. Germline V lookup: CDR1 MDHEN, CDR2 SYDVKM. Trimming removed 4 bases from V and 2 bases from J, with 12 bases in between. CDR3 length: 15 residues. The CDR3 here is CASSWQNIAYNEQFF. The covered CDR3 bases are TGTGCCAGCAGTTGGCAGAATATCGCCTACAATGAG.

As for this clone: Read sequence stops 3 residues before the CDR3 end, and the germline J gene provides the missing end. The chain couples TRBV2 to TRBJ1-6; TRBD1 matches at 11 bases. J lost 5 bases, V lost 3 bases, and 6 bases had no gene match. The CDR3 consists of 17 residues. The germline CDR1 and CDR2 sequences are SNHLY and FYNNEI. CDR3: CASSDGTGGWNNSPLHF. Partial CDR3 DNA: TGTGCCAGCAGTGACGGGACAGGGGGTTGGAATAATTCACCC.